This passage covers 4 T cell receptor beta chains from one sample sequenced in a study of cytotoxic CD8 clonotypes in ibrutinib-treated CLL. Method: immunoSEQ multiplex PCR; TCRdb's copy keeps in-frame clones and lacks some. The sample includes some 200,000 clones, roughly three quarters seen only once; the top ten take about 6%. The material was PBMCs, obtained after 12 months of ibrutinib treatment. The receptor set was obtained from a human donor with chronic lymphocytic leukemia.

The gene calls are TRBV2 and TRBJ2-7, with 11 bases that match TRBD2. Trimming took 7 bases from V and 3 from J; bases not matched to a gene: 2. This CDR3 spans 13 amino acids. Germline CDR1 is SNHLY and CDR2 is FYNNEI. CDR3 coding DNA: TGTGCCAGCACGGGACTAGCGGACTACGAGCAGTACTTC. Protein: CASTGLADYEQYF. Using reference TRBV2 and TRBJ2-7 for the parts outside the CDR3, the full variable domain is EPEVTQTPSHQVTQMGQEVILRCVPISNHLYFYWYRQILGQKVEFLVSFYNNEISEKSEIFDDQFSVERPDGSNFTLKIRSTKLEDSAMYFCASTGLADYEQYFGPGTRLTVT.

This sequence joins TRBV5-1 and TRBJ2-2; 11 bases align to TRBD2. Germline V gene sequence: CDR1 SGHRS, CDR2 YFSETQ. This CDR3 has 21 amino acids. Trimming took 2 bases from V and 3 from J; bases not matched to a gene: 18. CDR3 coding DNA: TGCGCCAGCAGCTTAATCTTCCCCATACTTGGACTAGCGGGTCACACCGGGGAGCTGTTTTTT. This codes for CASSLIFPILGLAGHTGELFF.

This chain uses TRBV6-1 with TRBJ1-3; TRBD1 might be the D (5 bases). Deletions cut 4 bases from V and 1 base from J, with 17 bases between. This CDR3 spans 17 amino acids. Germline V lookup: CDR1 MNHNS, CDR2 SASEGT. The CDR3 region has the DNA TGTGCCAGCAGTGTTCAAATGGGGACGGATTCTGGAAACACCATATATTTT. Residues: CASSVQMGTDSGNTIYF.

V usage is TRBV29-1 and J usage is TRBJ2-7, with D hard to call. In germline, CDR1 is SQVTM, CDR2 ANQGSEA. With 0 bases removed from V and 2 bases from J, the gap between germline ends came to 11 bases. CDR3 length: 14 amino acids. CDR3 DNA sequence: TGCAGCGTTGAAGAAGCGCACAGCCCCTACGAGCAGTACTTC. This sequence encodes CSVEEAHSPYEQYF.